What follows are 23 T cell receptor beta chains derived from one specimen sequenced in a study of beta chain features in type 1 diabetes. Findings and caveats of the study: Across all four CD4+ subsets, people with type 1 diabetes showed modestly shorter TCRB CDR3s.

No antigen is known for these receptors. TCRB transcripts that were expressed got sequenced, as all of the isolated RNA had been reverse transcribed. TCRdb keeps only in-frame clones here, not all; method: immunoSEQ multiplex PCR. The repertoire holds approximately 160,000 clones, with approximately 10% as singletons. The sample taken for sequencing was central memory CD4+ T cells from blood. These receptors were taken from a man aged 25-40 years with type 1 diabetes.

The J gene is TRBJ1-1, the V gene TRBV6-6; TRBD1 aligns across 9 bases. The CDR3 runs 15 residues. CDR1 and CDR2 from the germline V gene are MNHNY and SVGAGI (reference sequence). The J segment lost 4 bases and the V segment lost 4 bases, leaving 7 bases of the junction unmatched. The CDR3 sequence is CASSFPGQGVTEAFF. The CDR3 region has the DNA TGTGCCAGCAGTTTTCCGGGACAGGGAGTCACTGAAGCTTTCTTT.

The chain couples TRBV7-2 to TRBJ2-1; D not resolved. Trimming took 2 bases from V and 3 from J, leaving 11 bases between them. In germline, CDR1 is SGHTA, CDR2 FQGNSA. CDR3 size: 15 residues. The DNA of the CDR3 is TGTGCCAGCAGCTTAACCTCAGTCAACTACAATGAGCAGTTCTTC. Translated: CASSLTSVNYNEQFF. The full variable domain, in which reference TRBV7-2 and TRBJ2-1 provide the parts outside the CDR3, is GAGVSQSPSNKVTEKGKDVELRCDPISGHTALYWYRQSLGQGLEFLIYFQGNSAPDKSGLPSDRFSAERTGGSVSTLTIQRTQQEDSAVYLCASSLTSVNYNEQFFGPGTRLTVL.

This clone was counted only a few times. The V call is TRBV5-6, the J call TRBJ2-7; no definite D call. V gave up 3 bases and J gave up 6 bases, with 16 bases separating them. Germline V lookup: CDR1 SGHDT, CDR2 YYEEEE. This CDR3 has 14 amino acids. This chain's CDR3 is CASSSELGYLEQYF. The DNA for the CDR3 is TGTGCCAGCAGCTCGGAGCTTGGGTATCTCGAGCAGTACTTC.

V is TRBV9 and J is TRBJ2-1; 10 bases fit TRBD1. Germline V gives CDR1 SGDLS, CDR2 YYNGEE. V was pared by 2 bases and J by 10 bases, with 6 bases of the junction left unmatched. This CDR3 has 14 residues. In nucleotides, the CDR3 is TGTGCCAGCAGCGTGGGACAGGGGCTTGGGGAGCAGTTCTTC. It is translated as CASSVGQGLGEQFF.

The gene calls are TRBV4-2 and TRBJ2-5, with D tentatively TRBD2 (5 bases). Germline CDR1 and CDR2: LGHNA and YNFKEQ. V gave up 1 base and J gave up 3 bases, with 9 bases separating them. The CDR3 has 14 residues. The chain's CDR3 is CASSQGTSEETQYF. The DNA of the CDR3 is TGTGCCAGCAGCCAAGGGACTTCCGAAGAGACCCAGTACTTC.

This chain links TRBV5-4 with TRBJ2-3; 10 nucleotides align to TRBD2. The junction had 4 bases not matched to a gene; V was cut back by 0 bases and J by 3 bases. Germline lookup yields CDR1 SGHNT and CDR2 YYREEE (reference sequence). This CDR3 contains 16 residues. CDR3 residues: CASSLEKLAGTDTQYF. The CDR3 coding sequence is TGTGCCAGCAGCTTGGAGAAACTAGCGGGGACAGATACGCAGTATTTT.

The chain is built from TRBV28 and TRBJ2-5, with D unresolved. This CDR3 is built from 13 residues. V was trimmed by 3 bases and J by 3 bases, leaving 8 bases between them. The germline V gene encodes CDR1 MDHEN and CDR2 SYDVKM. The CDR3 protein is CASSLQVKETQYF. CDR3 bases: TGTGCCAGCAGTTTGCAGGTTAAAGAGACCCAGTACTTC.

The chain employs TRBV18 and TRBJ2-1; tentative D call: TRBD1 (6 bases). This CDR3 has 15 amino acids. V lost 4 bases to trimming and J lost 0 bases, with 10 bases between them. Looked up from germline, CDR1 is KGHSH and CDR2 is LQKENI. The CDR3 DNA is TGTGCCAGCTCACGCGGACAGAGCTCCTACAATGAGCAGTTCTTC. Translation: CASSRGQSSYNEQFF.

This clone was counted many times. The rearrangement uses TRBV15 and TRBJ1-5; D is undetermined. Germline V lookup: CDR1 LNHNV, CDR2 YYDKDF (reference sequence). The CDR3 length is 12 residues. V lost 0 bases to trimming and J lost 7 bases, with 4 bases between them. CDR3 region: CATSRERQPQHF. The CDR3 coding sequence is TGTGCCACCAGCAGAGAGAGGCAGCCCCAGCATTTT.

The V and J genes are TRBV19 and TRBJ2-7; 7 bases agree with TRBD1. V gave up 6 bases and J gave up 0 bases; unmatched junction bases: 8. The CDR3 loop spans 15 amino acids. Germline V gives CDR1 LNHDA, CDR2 SQIVND (reference sequence). CDR3 sequence: CASRMGQLSSYEQYF. CDR3 nucleotide sequence: TGTGCCAGTAGGATGGGACAGCTGAGCTCCTACGAGCAGTACTTC.

This clone was counted only a few times. This chain uses TRBV28 with TRBJ2-7; tentatively, D is TRBD1 (6 bases). V was shortened by 2 bases and J by 2 bases, with 10 bases between the two germline ends. This CDR3 has 14 residues. CDR1 and CDR2 (germline): MDHEN, SYDVKM. CDR3: CASSLPRTAYEQYF. CDR3 nucleotides: TGTGCCAGCAGTTTACCGAGGACAGCCTACGAGCAGTACTTC.

V gene TRBV19 combines with J gene TRBJ2-1, with 7 bases matching TRBD2. Trimming at V came to 5 bases and at J to 5 bases, leaving 9 bases not matched to a gene. Germline V gives CDR1 LNHDA, CDR2 SQIVND (reference sequence). The CDR3 runs to 15 residues. Here the CDR3 DNA reads TGTGCCAGTAGTCAGGGCGGGAGCAACGACAATGAGCAGTTCTTC. This translates into CASSQGGSNDNEQFF.

This clone was seen a few times. This rearrangement joins TRBV2 to TRBJ2-7; D gene uncertain. Trimming stripped 1 base from V and 3 bases from J, with 10 bases between. CDR1 and CDR2 from the germline V gene are SNHLY and FYNNEI. The CDR3 covers 14 residues. The CDR3 reads CASSEVPRSYEQYF. CDR3 in DNA: TGTGCCAGCAGTGAAGTACCGAGGAGCTACGAGCAGTACTTC.

The V and J genes are TRBV6-4 and TRBJ2-1, with TRBD2 matching 12 bases. The CDR3 covers 15 residues. The germline CDR1 and CDR2 sequences are MRHNA and SNTAGT. V shed 8 bases and J 12 bases; nucleotides not matched to a gene: 14. The CDR3 spells CASALGTSGLDGQFF. The CDR3 DNA is TGTGCCAGCGCCCTTGGGACTAGCGGGCTTGACGGGCAGTTCTTC.

This clone was detected only a few times. The chain links TRBV29-1 to TRBJ1-2, with no clear D. V gave up 0 bases and J gave up 2 bases, with 10 bases separating them. Looked up from germline, CDR1 is SQVTM and CDR2 is ANQGSEA. The CDR3 covers 14 residues. The CDR3 DNA sequence: TGCAGCGTTGAAGATCAGGAACAGAACTATGGCTACACCTTC. This gives the protein CSVEDQEQNYGYTF.

This rearrangement joins TRBV2 to TRBJ2-1, with 14 bases identical to TRBD2. In germline, CDR1 is SNHLY, CDR2 FYNNEI. There are 14 residues in the CDR3. V shed 5 bases, J shed 14 bases, and the junction held 8 bases outside the gene matches. CDR3 amino acids: CASSKGLAGDDKFF. In DNA, the CDR3 is TGTGCCAGCAGTAAGGGACTAGCGGGAGATGATAAGTTCTTC.

The table lists this clone with a few counts. J is TRBJ2-7 and V is TRBV2; 7 bases map to TRBD1. The V and J ends lost 2 bases and 11 bases, in that order; junction bases with no gene match: 3. CDR1 and CDR2 from the germline V gene are SNHLY and FYNNEI. CDR3 length: 11 residues. The CDR3 reads CASSELTGKYF. The CDR3 bases are TGTGCCAGCAGTGAACTGACAGGGAAGTACTTC.

This clone turned up a few times. The V and J genes are TRBV5-6 and TRBJ2-3; a possible D gene is TRBD2 (6 bases). The CDR3 extends over 14 amino acids. V shed 3 bases and J shed 2 bases, with 10 bases lying between them. The germline V gene encodes CDR1 SGHDT and CDR2 YYEEEE. CDR3 sequence reads: CASSSSASTDTQYF. CDR3 DNA sequence: TGTGCCAGCAGCTCTAGCGCTTCCACAGATACGCAGTATTTT.

The chain couples TRBV27 to TRBJ1-3, with 7 bases aligning to TRBD1. This CDR3 comprises 15 residues. V was pared by 4 bases and J by 3 bases, with 6 bases of the junction left unmatched. Germline CDR1 reads MNHEY; CDR2 reads SMNVEV (reference sequence). CDR3 sequence (DNA): TGTGCCAGCAGTTCCCAGACAGGGTTTGGAAACACCATATATTTT. Protein sequence: CASSSQTGFGNTIYF.

This clone was counted only a few times. The J gene is TRBJ1-2, the V gene TRBV2; D is undetermined. Trimming pared 7 bases from V and 3 bases from J, leaving 9 bases between. In germline, CDR1 is SNHLY, CDR2 FYNNEI. CDR3 length: 12 residues. CDR3 sequence reads: CASTGSDYGYTF. CDR3 DNA sequence: TGTGCCAGCACTGGGAGCGACTATGGCTACACCTTC.

The chain couples TRBV5-1 to TRBJ2-3; TRBD2 matches at 9 bases. V trimming: 4 bases; J trimming: 6 bases; junction bases outside the gene matches: 15. CDR1 and CDR2 from the germline V gene are SGHRS and YFSETQ. The CDR3 spans 17 residues. The CDR3: CASSEIWAGGIHDTQYF. The CDR3 region has the DNA TGCGCCAGCAGCGAAATTTGGGCGGGAGGGATTCATGATACGCAGTATTTT.

This sequence joins TRBV4-2 and TRBJ2-3; 13 bases agree with TRBD2. Germline trimming cut 4 bases from V and 0 bases from J; bases unmatched to any gene: 4. From germline, CDR1 is LGHNA and CDR2 YNFKEQ. The CDR3 is 17 amino acids. CDR3 residues: CASSPGLAGASTDTQYF. The CDR3 DNA reads TGTGCCAGCAGCCCTGGACTAGCGGGAGCTAGCACAGATACGCAGTATTTT.

This clone was seen ten or more times. This chain uses TRBV7-3 with TRBJ2-6, with D perhaps matching TRBD2 (6 bases). V was clipped by 0 bases and J by 2 bases, with 11 bases between them. The CDR3 extends over 17 amino acids. The germline gives CDR1 SGHTA, CDR2 FQGTGA. CDR3 residues: CASSLTGGSTGANVLTF. In DNA, the CDR3 is TGTGCCAGCAGCTTAACGGGGGGATCGACTGGGGCCAACGTCCTGACTTTC.